Each of the 10 T cell receptor beta chains below was sequenced from the same sample in a study of shared clonotypes between healthy human individuals (dated by TCRdb to 2020 to 2022). Receptor libraries were prepared by the immunoSEQ multiplex PCR assay. TCRdb stores this immuneACCESS table with in-frame sequences only. Part of the clones is absent; in the studies checked, under half of the shortfall reflects unresolved V genes, and no reason is known for the rest. Present in this sample are more than 400,000 clones, 90% to 97% of which were seen just once. Of the sample, 0.064% is held by the ten largest clones. The material sequenced was naive CD4+ T cells sorted from blood. In the paper's terms, the cell subset or site label means: CD45RA+ positively selected. The receptors were sampled from a woman aged 25 to 39 in good health.

This clone was picked up one time. The chain links TRBV7-8 to TRBJ1-3, with D unresolved. There are 12 residues in the CDR3. CDR1 SGHVS and CDR2 FQNEAQ come from the germline V gene. V was shortened by 5 bases and J by 5 bases, with 7 bases between the two germline ends. This CDR3 reads CASSPARNTIYF. CDR3 nucleotides: TGTGCCAGCAGCCCAGCTCGAAACACCATATATTTT.

The chain employs TRBV19 and TRBJ2-3, with 10 bases identical to TRBD2. Per germline, CDR1 LNHDA and CDR2 SQIVND (reference sequence). The CDR3 has 15 residues. Unmatched junction bases numbered 5, after V lost 5 bases and J lost 3 bases. In nucleotides, the CDR3 is TGTGCCAGTAGTGAGCGGGAGGGCTGGACAGATACGCAGTATTTT. Residues: CASSEREGWTDTQYF.

The J gene is TRBJ2-7, the V gene TRBV29-1; 9 bases agree with TRBD1. Looked up from germline, CDR1 is SQVTM and CDR2 is ANQGSEA. The CDR3 length is 13 residues. The CDR3 is CRPRDRVIYEQYF. DNA for the CDR3: TGCAGGCCAAGGGACAGGGTTATTTACGAGCAGTACTTC.

This rearrangement joins TRBV7-3 to TRBJ2-3; D unresolved. Germline CDR1 reads SGHTA; CDR2 reads FQGTGA. V lost 3 bases to trimming and J lost 0 bases, with 13 bases between them. There are 16 residues in the CDR3. In nucleotides, the CDR3 is TGTGCCAGCAGCTTCCGGGCAGCAACTAGCACAGATACGCAGTATTTT. Its protein product is CASSFRAATSTDTQYF. Full variable domain (outside the CDR3, taken from reference TRBV7-3 and TRBJ2-3): GAGVSQTPSNKVTEKGKYVELRCDPISGHTALYWYRQSLGQGPEFLIYFQGTGAADDSGLPNDRFFAVRPEGSVSTLKIQRTERGDSAVYLCASSFRAATSTDTQYFGPGTRLTVL.

The genes are TRBV5-1 and TRBJ1-3, with 8 bases matching TRBD1. After removal of 3 bases from V and 2 bases from J, the junction contained 4 bases not matched to a gene. The germline CDR1 and CDR2 sequences are SGHRS and YFSETQ. The CDR3 has 15 amino acids. For the CDR3, the DNA is TGCGCCAGCAGCTGGGGACAGGCGGCTGGAAACACCATATATTTT. Its translation is CASSWGQAAGNTIYF.

This clone occurred a few times. The genes are TRBV28 and TRBJ2-2, with 7 positions matching TRBD2. V dropped 6 bases and J dropped 8; count of bases not matched to a gene: 12. The germline V gene encodes CDR1 MDHEN and CDR2 SYDVKM. The CDR3 length is 15 residues. The CDR3: CASRGAGGSPGELFF. The CDR3 DNA reads TGTGCCAGCAGGGGAGCTGGCGGGAGCCCTGGGGAGCTGTTTTTT.

V usage is TRBV29-1 and J usage is TRBJ2-4, with D possibly being TRBD1 or TRBD2 (5 bases each). Germline CDR1 and CDR2: SQVTM and ANQGSEA. The length of the CDR3 is 18 residues. The V gene lost 1 base and the J gene lost 0 bases, with 19 bases spanning the gap. Here the CDR3 reads CSVEAPPRGLLAKNIQYF. DNA for the CDR3: TGCAGCGTTGAAGCTCCGCCCCGGGGCCTACTAGCCAAAAACATTCAGTACTTC.

The chain employs TRBV29-1 and TRBJ2-7; possible D gene TRBD2, 5 bases. V was trimmed by 5 bases and J by 7 bases, leaving 15 bases between them. The CDR3 runs 12 residues. Germline V gives CDR1 SQVTM, CDR2 ANQGSEA. The DNA of the CDR3 is TGCAGCGTTCAGGCGGGCCGGCGTGAGCAGTACTTC. Its protein product is CSVQAGRREQYF.

The CDR3, as DNA: TGCGCCAGCAGCACGGGACTAGCGGGAGGGAGGGCCCAAGAGACCCAGTACTTC. Translated, it gives CASSTGLAGGRAQETQYF. V is TRBV5-1 and J is TRBJ2-5; TRBD2 matches at 16 bases. The CDR3 consists of 18 residues. From germline, CDR1 is SGHRS and CDR2 YFSETQ. V gave up 4 bases and J gave up 1 base; unmatched junction bases: 7.

DNA for the CDR3: TGTGCCAGCAGCTTAGAAGGACTAGCGGGACAACGCACCGGGGAGCTGTTTTTT. Its protein is CASSLEGLAGQRTGELFF. This chain connects TRBV7-8 to TRBJ2-2; 12 positions agree with TRBD2. V lost 1 base to trimming and J lost 4 bases; unmatched junction nucleotides: 7. The CDR3 spans 18 residues. CDR1 is SGHVS, CDR2 FQNEAQ, per germline.